Listed here are 2 T cell receptor beta chains from one sample, sequenced in a study of T cells in Graves' hyperthyroidism and ophthalmopathy. The CDR3 regions of TCR beta were amplified from RNA transcripts. In the first-round RT-PCR of the TCR CDR3, the HTBI primer set was used. Each CDR3 protein is one row after TCRdb ran MiXCR on the multiplex PCR reads. The repertoire consists of 30,000 to 35,000 distinct CDR3 sequences, with around 50% occurring once and the leading ten covering roughly 25%. Sequenced sample: blood. Receptors were obtained from a woman in her 40s with Graves' ophthalmopathy.

The rearrangement uses TRBV7-3 and TRBJ2-7; perhaps TRBD2 as D (6 bases). The CDR3 sequence is 14 residues long. Germline CDR1 and CDR2: SGHTA and FQGTGA. Trimming stripped 2 bases from V and 2 bases from J, with 10 bases between. CDR3 in DNA: TGTGCCAGCAGCTTAGCGGGGTCCACCTACGAGCAGTACTTC. Encoded protein: CASSLAGSTYEQYF.

J is TRBJ2-1 and V is TRBV10-3; 7 bases map to TRBD2. With V trimmed by 6 bases and J by 1 base, 6 bases remained unmatched. Germline assignment: CDR1 ENHRY and CDR2 SYGVKD. The CDR3 runs to 15 residues. The CDR3 nucleotides are TGTGCCATCAGCCCCCGGACTAGGTCCTACAATGAGCAGTTCTTC. It encodes CAISPRTRSYNEQFF.